This T cell receptor beta chain was recorded in a study of Graves' ophthalmopathy and Graves' hyperthyroidism. Study context: Specimen type is peripheral blood, obtained at initial diagnosis before any treatment.

The V gene's germline CDR1 is ENHRY and CDR2 SYGVKD. CDR3 length equals 14 residues. Trimming stripped 10 bases from V and 0 bases from J, with 12 bases between. The TCR beta CDR3 regions underwent amplification from RNA transcripts. The authors performed first-round RT-PCR with HTBI primers and then a second-round multiplex PCR. One entry per CDR3 protein results from TCRdb running MiXCR on the multiplex PCR reads. The data show around 600,000 distinct CDR3 sequences, about 40% seen once. This clonotype was counted only a few times. No antigen is known for it. General study points: The model's prediction of ophthalmopathy progression had just over 70% sensitivity and roughly 77% specificity.

Presentation of ophthalmopathy in the donors involved moderate-to-severe activity, CAS ≥3, NOSPECS ≥4 and a duration under 3 months. The sequenced sample was peripheral blood. The chain combines TRBV10-3 with TRBJ1-4; D unclear. The sequence was collected from an adult man with Graves' ophthalmopathy. The CDR3 region is CASGGTSTNEKLFF. Here the CDR3 DNA reads TGTGCCAGTGGCGGCACCTCAACTAATGAAAAACTGTTTTTT.